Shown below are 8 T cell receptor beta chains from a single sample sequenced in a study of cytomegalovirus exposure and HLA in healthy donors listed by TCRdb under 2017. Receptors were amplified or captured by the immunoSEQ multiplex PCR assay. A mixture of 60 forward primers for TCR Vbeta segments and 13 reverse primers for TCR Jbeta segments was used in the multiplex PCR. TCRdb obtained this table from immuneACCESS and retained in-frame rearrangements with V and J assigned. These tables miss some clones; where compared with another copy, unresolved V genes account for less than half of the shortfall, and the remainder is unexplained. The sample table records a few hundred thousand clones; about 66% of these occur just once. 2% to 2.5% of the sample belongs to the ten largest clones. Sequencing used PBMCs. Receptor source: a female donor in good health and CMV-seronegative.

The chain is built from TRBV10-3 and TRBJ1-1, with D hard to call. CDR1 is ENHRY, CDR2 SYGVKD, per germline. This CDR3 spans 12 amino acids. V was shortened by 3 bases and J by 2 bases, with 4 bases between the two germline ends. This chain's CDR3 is CAISDPNTEAFF. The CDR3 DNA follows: TGTGCCATCAGTGACCCAAACACTGAAGCTTTCTTT.

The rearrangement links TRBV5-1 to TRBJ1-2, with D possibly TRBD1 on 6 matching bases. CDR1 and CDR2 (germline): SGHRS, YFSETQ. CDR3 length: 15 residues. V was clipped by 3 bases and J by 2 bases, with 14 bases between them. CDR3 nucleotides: TGCGCCAGCAGCTGGATCCAGGGACAAAACTATGGCTACACCTTC. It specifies CASSWIQGQNYGYTF.

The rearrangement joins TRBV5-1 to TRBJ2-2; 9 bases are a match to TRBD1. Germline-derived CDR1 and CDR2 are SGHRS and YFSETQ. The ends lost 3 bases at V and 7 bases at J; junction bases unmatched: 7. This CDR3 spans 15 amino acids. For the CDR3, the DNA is TGCGCCAGCAGCTCTTGGACAGGGGAGATCGGGGAGCTGTTTTTT. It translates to CASSSWTGEIGELFF.

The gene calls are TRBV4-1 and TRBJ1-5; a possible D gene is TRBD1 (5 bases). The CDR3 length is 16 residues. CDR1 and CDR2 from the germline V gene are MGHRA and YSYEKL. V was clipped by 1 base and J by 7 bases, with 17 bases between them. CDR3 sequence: CASSQAGETSRQPQHF. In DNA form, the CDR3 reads TGCGCCAGCAGCCAAGCGGGGGAGACCAGCAGGCAGCCCCAGCATTTT.

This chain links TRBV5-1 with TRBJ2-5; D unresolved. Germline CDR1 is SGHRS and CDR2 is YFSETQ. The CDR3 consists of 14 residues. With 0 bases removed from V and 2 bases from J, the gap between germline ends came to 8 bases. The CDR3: CASSLASPQETQYF. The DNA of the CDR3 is TGCGCCAGCAGCTTGGCGTCTCCTCAAGAGACCCAGTACTTC.

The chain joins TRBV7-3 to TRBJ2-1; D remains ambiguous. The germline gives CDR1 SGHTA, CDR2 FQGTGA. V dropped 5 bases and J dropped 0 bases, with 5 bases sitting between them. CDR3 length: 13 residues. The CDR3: CASSGSSYNEQFF. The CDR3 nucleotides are TGTGCCAGCAGCGGTAGCTCCTACAATGAGCAGTTCTTC.

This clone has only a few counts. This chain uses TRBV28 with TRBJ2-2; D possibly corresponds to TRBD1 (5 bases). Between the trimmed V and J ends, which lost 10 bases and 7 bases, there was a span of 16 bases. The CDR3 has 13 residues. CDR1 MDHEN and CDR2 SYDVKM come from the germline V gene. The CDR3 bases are TGTGCCATCGTCGGACATTATAACGGGGAGCTGTTTTTT. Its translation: CAIVGHYNGELFF.

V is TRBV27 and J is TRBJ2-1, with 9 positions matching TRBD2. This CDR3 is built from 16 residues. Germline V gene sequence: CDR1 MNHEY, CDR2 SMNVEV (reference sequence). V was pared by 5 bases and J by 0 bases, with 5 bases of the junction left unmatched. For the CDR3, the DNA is TGTGCCAGCAGTCCTCTAGCGGGAAACTCCTACAATGAGCAGTTCTTC. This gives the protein CASSPLAGNSYNEQFF.